Below, 24 T cell receptor beta chains from the same sample are listed, as sequenced in a study of patients and donors after allogeneic stem cell transplantation. TCRdb reprocessed the RT-PCR reads via MiXCR and lists one record per CDR3 protein. The sample has about a million distinct CDR3 sequences; about 20% are singletons. Sample: blood, either unsorted or a sorted T cell fraction (not recorded which). The receptors here all came from a human donor who was either an allogeneic HSCT recipient or a stem cell or donor lymphocyte infusion donor (not recorded which). It is not recorded whose cells these are; they may come from a transplant donor.

This clonotype was detected ten times or more. The V and J genes are TRBV5-1 and TRBJ2-1; TRBD2 aligns across 9 bases. The V gene end was trimmed by 4 bases and the J gene end by 4 bases; junction bases not matched to a gene: 6. Germline V gene sequence: CDR1 SGHRS, CDR2 YFSETQ. CDR3 size: 15 residues. The CDR3 loop is CASSRETSGYNEQFF. The CDR3 DNA sequence: TGCGCCAGCAGCCGTGAGACTAGCGGTTACAATGAGCAGTTCTTC.

In DNA, the CDR3 is TGTGCCAGCAGTTTGCGGGATGGGGCAGATACGCAGTATTTT. The encoded protein is CASSLRDGADTQYF. The rearrangement uses TRBV27 and TRBJ2-3, with a possible D match to TRBD2 (6 bases). V lost 3 bases and J 4 bases, leaving 11 bases between the germline ends. Germline CDR1 MNHEY, CDR2 SMNVEV (reference sequence). This CDR3 has 14 amino acids.

This chain uses TRBV20-1 with TRBJ1-1; D ambiguous. The germline gives CDR1 DFQATT, CDR2 SNEGSKA (reference sequence). The CDR3 runs 12 residues. The V gene lost 3 bases and the J gene lost 5 bases, with 10 bases spanning the gap. CDR3 residues: CSASTSGTEAFF. The CDR3, as DNA: TGCAGTGCTAGTACGTCCGGTACTGAAGCTTTCTTT.

The chain is built from TRBV5-1 and TRBJ2-3, with D possibly TRBD2 on 6 matching bases. Trimming removed 4 bases from V and 9 bases from J, with 21 bases in between. This CDR3 comprises 15 residues. Germline V gene data show CDR1 as SGHRS and CDR2 as YFSETQ. CDR3 sequence: CASSLEGLPGGTQYF. In nucleotides, the CDR3 is TGCGCCAGCAGCCTGGAGGGACTCCCTGGGGGGACGCAGTATTTT.

This clonotype turned up a few times. V usage is TRBV7-8 and J usage is TRBJ2-5; weak D call: TRBD2 (6 bases). Germline CDR1 SGHVS, CDR2 FQNEAQ. Trimming took 0 bases from V and 2 from J, leaving 10 bases between them. The CDR3 is 15 amino acids. The CDR3, as DNA: TGTGCCAGCAGCTTAGCTAGCGGAGAACAAGAGACCCAGTACTTC. Translation: CASSLASGEQETQYF. The entire variable domain, with the rest obtained from reference TRBV7-8 and TRBJ2-5, is as follows: GAGVSQSPRYKVAKRGQDVALRCDPISGHVSLFWYQQALGQGPEFLTYFQNEAQLDKSGLPSDRFFAERPEGSVSTLKIQRTQQEDSAVYLCASSLASGEQETQYFGPGTRLLVL.

This clonotype was observed a few times. The rearrangement links TRBV4-1 to TRBJ2-7; D perhaps matches TRBD1 (7 bases). The CDR3 covers 17 residues. Per germline, CDR1 MGHRA and CDR2 YSYEKL. V dropped 4 bases and J dropped 5 bases, with 24 bases sitting between them. CDR3: CASSPWVGTGEVNEQYF. The DNA of the CDR3 is TGCGCCAGCAGCCCCTGGGTGGGTACAGGGGAGGTGAACGAGCAGTACTTC.

This clonotype was picked up a small number of times. The chain employs TRBV7-9 and TRBJ2-7, with TRBD1 matching 9 bases. Germline V gives CDR1 SEHNR, CDR2 FQNEAQ (reference sequence). The CDR3 contains 15 residues. Trimming cost V 5 bases and J 2 bases; bases outside gene matches: 7. The CDR3 coding sequence is TGTGCCAGCAGCCCAGCAACAGGGGGCACCTACGAGCAGTACTTC. It yields the protein CASSPATGGTYEQYF.

A few counts support this clonotype. This chain links TRBV4-3 with TRBJ2-6, with D uncertain. Trimming stripped 0 bases from V and 0 bases from J, with 12 bases between. The CDR3 length is 18 residues. Per germline, CDR1 LGHNA and CDR2 YSLEER. CDR3 DNA: TGCGCCAGCAGCCAAGAGTGGTCCTTTCTCTCTGGGGCCAACGTCCTGACTTTC. It is translated as CASSQEWSFLSGANVLTF.

The rearrangement joins TRBV7-2 to TRBJ1-6, with D hard to call. Germline loops: CDR1 SGHTA, CDR2 FQGNSA. Trimming pared 5 bases from V and 4 bases from J, leaving 12 bases between. The CDR3 spans 15 residues. The CDR3 DNA reads TGTGCCAGCAGCCCCCGAGCCGATTATAATTCACCCCTCCACTTT. Translated: CASSPRADYNSPLHF.

In its sample, this clonotype was seen a few times. The chain uses TRBV5-1 and TRBJ2-1, with a tentative D call TRBD2 (5 bases). The V and J ends lost 0 bases and 1 base respectively, with 8 bases between them. The CDR3 sequence is 15 residues long. CDR1 SGHRS and CDR2 YFSETQ come from the germline V gene. In DNA, the CDR3 is TGCGCCAGCAGCTTGGAAGGGAGATCCTACAATGAGCAGTTCTTC. This gives the protein CASSLEGRSYNEQFF.

The chain carries TRBV2 and TRBJ1-1, with 7 nucleotides matching TRBD1. Germline CDR1 is SNHLY and CDR2 is FYNNEI. The CDR3 runs to 15 residues. Trimming cost V 6 bases and J 4 bases; bases outside gene matches: 11. The CDR3 sequence is CASRKLDRRGTEAFF. The CDR3 coding sequence is TGTGCCAGCAGGAAATTGGACAGGAGGGGCACTGAAGCTTTCTTT.

V and J are TRBV3-1 and TRBJ1-2; TRBD1 matches at 8 bases. Germline lookup yields CDR1 LGHDT and CDR2 YNNKEL (reference sequence). This CDR3 has 18 residues. The junction had 12 bases not matched to a gene; V was cut back by 0 bases and J by 3 bases. The CDR3 sequence is CASSQEGAGQAPDYGYTF. The CDR3 coding sequence is TGTGCCAGCAGCCAAGAAGGGGCGGGACAGGCTCCTGACTATGGCTACACCTTC.

V and J are TRBV5-6 and TRBJ2-5, with TRBD1 identical over 10 bases. This CDR3 has 15 residues. With 2 bases clipped from V and 4 bases from J, the junction kept 5 bases outside the gene matches. Germline V gives CDR1 SGHDT, CDR2 YYEEEE. CDR3 nucleotide sequence: TGTGCCAGCAGCTTCGACAGGGGGCGAGGAGAGACCCAGTACTTC. Its translation: CASSFDRGRGETQYF.

This clonotype appeared a few times. The genes are TRBV7-9 and TRBJ2-3; 8 bases map to TRBD1. The CDR3 spans 15 residues. The J segment lost 6 bases and the V segment lost 1 base, leaving 6 bases of the junction unmatched. Germline V lookup: CDR1 SEHNR, CDR2 FQNEAQ (reference sequence). CDR3 nucleotides: TGTGCCAGCAGCTTAGGGGACAGGAGCAAGGATACGCAGTATTTT. Translated: CASSLGDRSKDTQYF.

This clonotype was seen only a few times. The gene calls are TRBV20-1 and TRBJ2-1, with 8 bases aligning to TRBD1. With V trimmed by 6 bases and J by 5 bases, 9 bases remained unmatched. The germline V gene encodes CDR1 DFQATT and CDR2 SNEGSKA (reference sequence). The CDR3 has 14 residues. This CDR3 is CSAFSRDRHNEQFF. The CDR3 DNA sequence: TGCAGTGCCTTCTCCCGGGACAGGCACAATGAGCAGTTCTTC.

This chain connects TRBV12-3 or TRBV12-4 to TRBJ1-1, with 7 bases lining up with TRBD1. The trim removed 1 base at V and 1 base at J, leaving 6 bases unmatched. This CDR3 is 16 amino acids long. CDR3 residues: CASSLVRGRGNTEAFF. The CDR3 nucleotides are TGTGCCAGCAGTTTAGTAAGGGGGCGGGGGAACACTGAAGCTTTCTTT.

This clonotype has more than one count but fewer than ten. V gene TRBV12-3 or TRBV12-4 combines with J gene TRBJ1-4, with 8 positions matching TRBD1. J gave up 6 bases and V 6 bases, and 15 bases lay outside the gene matches. This CDR3 region has 17 residues. The CDR3 loop is CASSNAGFRGRDEKLFF. As DNA, the CDR3 is TGTGCCAGCAGCAACGCCGGTTTCAGGGGGCGCGATGAAAAACTGTTTTTT.

This clonotype has a handful of counts. The chain recombines TRBV7-2 with TRBJ2-3; tentative D call: TRBD2 (6 bases). Germline loops: CDR1 SGHTA, CDR2 FQGNSA. The CDR3 extends over 17 amino acids. The ends were cut back, 0 bases at V and 2 bases at J, with 15 bases in the middle. CDR3 sequence: CASSLAKDSGATDTQYF. CDR3 DNA: TGTGCCAGCAGCTTAGCGAAGGATAGCGGAGCCACAGATACGCAGTATTTT.

The rearrangement joins TRBV12-3 or TRBV12-4 to TRBJ1-5; 8 bases fit TRBD1. J was trimmed by 6 bases and V by 3 bases; bases with no gene match: 4. The length of the CDR3 is 14 residues. CDR3 protein: CASSFYRGSQPQHF. In DNA form, the CDR3 reads TGTGCCAGCAGTTTTTACAGGGGGAGTCAGCCCCAGCATTTT.

Only one count was recorded for this clonotype. This chain links TRBV6-2 or TRBV6-3 with TRBJ2-7, with TRBD2 matching over 7 bases. This CDR3 region has 17 residues. Losses at the gene ends were 0 bases for V and 3 bases for J; bases not matched to a gene: 11. CDR1 and CDR2 from the germline V gene are MNHEY and SVGEGT. CDR3 DNA: TGTGCCAGCAGTTACTCCAGTCTAGCGGCCTTTTACTACGAGCAGTACTTC. Amino acids: CASSYSSLAAFYYEQYF.

The chain couples TRBV2 to TRBJ1-6; D is unclear. The length of the CDR3 is 15 residues. Germline V gives CDR1 SNHLY, CDR2 FYNNEI. V lost 1 base and J 7 bases, leaving 11 bases between the germline ends. In DNA, the CDR3 is TGTGCCAGCAGTGAAGAAGTGGCGGAGAATTCACCCCTCCACTTT. This encodes CASSEEVAENSPLHF.

In this sample, this clonotype turned up a few times. The rearrangement uses TRBV5-1 and TRBJ1-1; TRBD1 is a possible D gene (5 bases). Per germline, CDR1 SGHRS and CDR2 YFSETQ. Trimming took off 1 base at V and 4 bases at J, with 17 bases between the two ends. The CDR3 runs 16 residues. In DNA form, the CDR3 reads TGCGCCAGCAGCTTGAAAGACAGAGGGAATGGCACTGAAGCTTTCTTT. It codes for CASSLKDRGNGTEAFF. Full variable domain (remainder filled in from reference TRBV5-1 and TRBJ1-1): KAGVTQTPRYLIKTRGQQVTLSCSPISGHRSVSWYQQTPGQGLQFLFEYFSETQRNKGNFPGRFSGRQFSNSRSEMNVSTLELGDSALYLCASSLKDRGNGTEAFFGQGTRLTVV.

The V gene is TRBV29-1, the J gene TRBJ2-5, with D possibly matching TRBD2 (5 bases). Germline V gene lookup returns CDR1 SQVTM and CDR2 ANQGSEA. The length of the CDR3 is 15 residues. The V gene lost 7 bases and the J gene lost 1 base, with 19 bases spanning the gap. CDR3 residues: CSGKMQVDFQETQYF. As DNA, the CDR3 is TGCAGCGGAAAAATGCAGGTGGACTTCCAAGAGACCCAGTACTTC.

The rearrangement links TRBV2 to TRBJ2-3; 9 bases align to TRBD1. The CDR3 is 13 amino acids. Germline V gene sequence: CDR1 SNHLY, CDR2 FYNNEI. With V trimmed by 7 bases and J by 6 bases, 5 bases remained unmatched. CDR3 nucleotides: TGTGCCAGCATCGGGACAGGGCTGGATACGCAGTATTTT. Translating gives CASIGTGLDTQYF. The full variable domain, with the rest looked up from reference TRBV2 and TRBJ2-3, is EPEVTQTPSHQVTQMGQEVILRCVPISNHLYFYWYRQILGQKVEFLVSFYNNEISEKSEIFDDQFSVERPDGSNFTLKIRSTKLEDSAMYFCASIGTGLDTQYFGPGTRLTVL.